This T cell receptor beta chain originates from a study of blood T cell repertoires in COVID-19. Study details: Specimens from acute and convalescent COVID-19 originated in the United States, Italy and Spain. Sample material is recorded as cDNA or gDNA derived from T cells, B-cell-depleted T cells, or PBMCs.

The ends lost 0 bases at V and 4 bases at J; junction bases unmatched: 5. The CDR3 runs to 15 residues. Germline loops: CDR1 SGHRS, CDR2 YFSETQ. As originally analysed: The authors estimated nucleated cell counts from reference gene primer amplification. Profiled with immunoSEQ multiplex PCR; TCRdb holds only in-frame clones, not every one. The V and J calls and the clone size are those of that table, but D and trimming were determined from the DNA. The sample has some 59,000 clones, roughly four fifths seen once. Sequenced input: peripheral blood. This chain joins TRBV5-1 and TRBJ2-3; 7 nucleotides agree with TRBD1. This clonotype originated in a woman in her fifties or sixties with acute or convalescent COVID-19. In DNA form, the CDR3 reads TGCGCCAGCAGCTTGGCGGCAGGGGGATCAGATACGCAGTATTTT. Translation gives CASSLAAGGSDTQYF.